These 17 T cell receptor beta chains came from one sample sequenced in a study of T-cell reconstitution after alpha-beta-depleted transplantation in children. The authors prepared the TCRbeta library with unique molecular identifiers. TCRdb passed the PCR reads through MiXCR, listing each CDR3 protein once. The data contain about 500,000 distinct CDR3 sequences, more than 9.5% of them singletons. The sample consisted of PBMCs, mostly from graft donor cells, taken 180 days after TCRalphabeta/CD19-depleted stem cell transplant. The origin of the receptors is a female patient aged 2-15 years who had a stem cell transplant for aplastic anemia, so the T cells may come from the graft donor.

A few counts support this clonotype. V usage is TRBV7-2 and J usage is TRBJ1-2; 7 bases agree with TRBD1. This CDR3 spans 17 amino acids. After removal of 4 bases from V and 4 bases from J, the junction contained 15 bases not matched to a gene. Per germline, CDR1 SGHTA and CDR2 FQGNSA. The CDR3 is CASSYPSGDSPLYGYTF. CDR3 coding DNA: TGTGCCAGCAGCTACCCCTCTGGGGACAGCCCTCTCTATGGCTACACCTTC.

Ten or more counts support this clonotype. The junction and the germline gene differ at one end; a read error may be behind it. V and J are TRBV12-3 or TRBV12-4 and TRBJ2-7; D gene unclear. The CDR3 sequence is 15 residues long. The CDR3 region has the DNA TGTGCCAGCAGTTTAGCTGGAGATTTCTCCTCCGAGCAGTACTTC. This encodes CASSLAGDFSSEQYF.

This clonotype was observed at least ten times. The chain recombines TRBV10-1 with TRBJ2-4, with a weak D call TRBD1 (6 bases). The V end was cut by 3 bases, the J end by 6 bases, with 6 bases between. Germline CDR1 reads WNHNN; CDR2 reads SYGVQD (reference sequence). This CDR3 has 12 residues. This CDR3 reads CASSDRGNIQYF. CDR3 in DNA: TGCGCCAGCAGTGACAGGGGAAACATTCAGTACTTC.

J is TRBJ1-2 and V is TRBV7-9; the match to TRBD1 covers 11 bases. Germline V gene data show CDR1 as SEHNR and CDR2 as FQNEAQ (reference sequence). With V trimmed by 1 base and J by 4 bases, 5 bases remained unmatched. This CDR3 has 16 residues. CDR3 amino acids: CASSLDPGTGGYGYTF. Written as DNA, the CDR3 is TGTGCCAGCAGCTTAGACCCCGGGACAGGGGGCTATGGCTACACCTTC.

A few counts support this clonotype. This chain uses TRBV12-3 or TRBV12-4 with TRBJ2-3; 9 nucleotides match TRBD1. J was trimmed by 4 bases and V by 3 bases; bases with no gene match: 2. This CDR3 spans 14 amino acids. DNA of the CDR3: TGTGCCAGCAGTTTTACAGGGGGCCCAGATACGCAGTATTTT. Its translation: CASSFTGGPDTQYF.

There are a few counts of this clonotype. The V gene is TRBV28, the J gene TRBJ2-7, with 7 nucleotides matching TRBD2. Germline lookup yields CDR1 MDHEN and CDR2 SYDVKM. V lost 5 bases to trimming and J lost 4 bases; unmatched junction nucleotides: 5. CDR3 size: 13 residues. The chain's CDR3 is CASSTGRRYEQYF. As DNA, the CDR3 is TGTGCCAGCAGTACCGGGAGGAGGTACGAGCAGTACTTC.

The chain recombines TRBV27 with TRBJ2-7, with D possibly being TRBD2 (5 bases). CDR1 is MNHEY and CDR2 is SMNVEV in the germline V gene (reference sequence). V lost 4 bases and J lost 0, with 10 bases in between. The CDR3 consists of 14 residues. This CDR3 is CASSSATNSYEQYF. The CDR3 nucleotides read TGTGCCAGCAGTTCTGCGACTAACTCCTACGAGCAGTACTTC.

This clonotype was found many times. The CDR3 here is CASSLGRANEQFF. The CDR3 DNA follows: TGTGCCAGCAGCTTGGGCAGGGCTAATGAGCAGTTCTTC. V gene TRBV5-6 combines with J gene TRBJ2-1; D is perhaps TRBD1 (5 bases). The CDR3 covers 13 residues. Trimming cost V 0 bases and J 7 bases, with 8 bases left between them. The germline V gene has CDR1 SGHDT and CDR2 YYEEEE.

Of note for this clonotype: This clone may be a read error of a much larger clone one base away. The V gene is TRBV5-5, the J gene TRBJ1-1; weak D call: TRBD1 (5 bases). The CDR3 totals 15 residues. V lost 0 bases, J lost 4 bases, and 13 bases lay in between. CDR1 is SGHKS and CDR2 is YYEKEE in the germline V gene (reference sequence). CDR3 DNA sequence: TGTGCCAGCAGCTTGGTATTCTGGGGGAGCACTGAAGCTTTCTTT. It yields the protein CASSLVFWGSTEAFF.

The chain uses TRBV6-1 and TRBJ1-5; TRBD1 might be the D (5 bases). Germline lookup yields CDR1 MNHNS and CDR2 SASEGT. CDR3 size: 16 residues. Trimming cost V 5 bases and J 2 bases, with 16 bases left between them. The CDR3 DNA is TGTGCCAGCAGTCCCCTCGGCAGGGCCGGCAATCAGCCCCAGCATTTT. This translates into CASSPLGRAGNQPQHF.

This clonotype was recorded a few times. The CDR3 DNA reads as TGCGCCAGCAGCCCCCTTTCGGGGGCGGCGACCTACAATGAGCAGTTCTTC. Protein sequence: CASSPLSGAATYNEQFF. The chain is built from TRBV5-1 and TRBJ2-1; possibly TRBD1 or TRBD2 for D (6 bases each). The CDR3 contains 17 residues. V was trimmed by 4 bases and J by 2 bases, leaving 19 bases between them. Germline-derived CDR1 and CDR2 are SGHRS and YFSETQ.

V is TRBV10-3 and J is TRBJ1-1; D remains ambiguous. CDR1 and CDR2 from the germline V gene are ENHRY and SYGVKD. V dropped 4 bases and J dropped 3 bases, with 21 bases sitting between them. This CDR3 is 17 amino acids long. CDR3 region: CAISGHGKIREDTEAFF. DNA for the CDR3: TGTGCCATCAGTGGCCATGGGAAGATTCGGGAGGACACTGAAGCTTTCTTT.

V usage is TRBV12-5 and J usage is TRBJ2-7; a possible D gene is TRBD1 (5 bases). Trimming took 1 base from V and 3 from J, leaving 10 bases between them. The CDR3 totals 14 residues. Germline V gene sequence: CDR1 LGHNT, CDR2 FRNRAP. The CDR3 sequence is CASGLGRTFYEQYV. The CDR3 DNA is TGTGCTAGTGGTTTGGGGCGGACATTCTACGAGCAGTACGTC.

This clonotype was seen more than once but under ten times. J is TRBJ2-3 and V is TRBV7-6; TRBD2 agrees at 10 bases. CDR3 length equals 17 residues. The germline gives CDR1 SGHVS, CDR2 FNYEAQ. The ends lost 0 bases at V and 1 base at J; junction bases unmatched: 4. The CDR3 DNA follows: TGTGCCAGCAGCTTAGCGCTAGCGGGAGCGCGCACAGATACGCAGTATTTT. It translates to CASSLALAGARTDTQYF.

The V and J genes are TRBV4-3 and TRBJ1-4, with D possibly TRBD1 on 5 matching bases. The V and J ends lost 0 bases and 8 bases respectively, with 16 bases between them. This CDR3 has 16 residues. In germline, CDR1 is LGHNA, CDR2 YSLEER. The chain's CDR3 is CASSQDLAFGGEKLFF. CDR3 DNA: TGCGCCAGCAGCCAAGATTTGGCATTTGGGGGGGAAAAACTGTTTTTT.

The V call is TRBV10-3, the J call TRBJ2-4; D remains ambiguous. This CDR3 has 14 residues. Germline CDR1 ENHRY, CDR2 SYGVKD. The V and J ends lost 2 bases and 0 bases respectively, with 5 bases between them. The chain's CDR3 is CAISERLAKNIQYF. The CDR3 bases are TGTGCCATCAGTGAGCGGTTAGCCAAAAACATTCAGTACTTC.

V and J are TRBV12-3 or TRBV12-4 and TRBJ1-6, with 7 positions matching TRBD1. The CDR3 runs 14 residues. Losses at the gene ends were 5 bases for V and 11 bases for J; bases not matched to a gene: 9. CDR3 sequence reads: CASSPNRGRAPLHF. CDR3 DNA sequence: TGTGCCAGCAGTCCCAACAGGGGAAGGGCACCCCTCCACTTT.